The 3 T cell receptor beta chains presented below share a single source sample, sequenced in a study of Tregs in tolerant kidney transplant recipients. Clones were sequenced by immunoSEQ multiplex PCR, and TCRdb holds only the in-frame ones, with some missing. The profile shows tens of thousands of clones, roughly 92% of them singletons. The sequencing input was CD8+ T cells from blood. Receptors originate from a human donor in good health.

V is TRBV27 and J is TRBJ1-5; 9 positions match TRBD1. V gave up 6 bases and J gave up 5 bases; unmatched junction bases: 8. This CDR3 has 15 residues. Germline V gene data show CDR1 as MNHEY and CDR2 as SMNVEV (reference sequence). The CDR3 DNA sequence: TGTGCCAGCAGCTCAGGACAGGGGATCTATCAGCCCCAGCATTTT. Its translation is CASSSGQGIYQPQHF.

Here the CDR3 DNA reads TGTGCCAGCAGTGACTCAGGTGGCAGACGCTACGAGCAGTACTTC. This codes for CASSDSGGRRYEQYF. The genes are TRBV2 and TRBJ2-7; no clear D gene. This CDR3 has 15 amino acids. Germline-derived CDR1 and CDR2 are SNHLY and FYNNEI. Trimming cost V 3 bases and J 3 bases, with 15 bases left between them. Full variable domain (remainder filled in from reference TRBV2 and TRBJ2-7): EPEVTQTPSHQVTQMGQEVILRCVPISNHLYFYWYRQILGQKVEFLVSFYNNEISEKSEIFDDQFSVERPDGSNFTLKIRSTKLEDSAMYFCASSDSGGRRYEQYFGPGTRLTVT.

CDR3 region: CSGTSGTNNEQFF. DNA of the CDR3: TGCAGCGGGACTAGCGGGACTAACAATGAGCAGTTCTTC. The chain uses TRBV29-1 and TRBJ2-1; 12 bases line up with TRBD2. This CDR3 region has 13 residues. Germline CDR1 reads SQVTM; CDR2 reads ANQGSEA. V shed 7 bases and J 5 bases; nucleotides not matched to a gene: 3.